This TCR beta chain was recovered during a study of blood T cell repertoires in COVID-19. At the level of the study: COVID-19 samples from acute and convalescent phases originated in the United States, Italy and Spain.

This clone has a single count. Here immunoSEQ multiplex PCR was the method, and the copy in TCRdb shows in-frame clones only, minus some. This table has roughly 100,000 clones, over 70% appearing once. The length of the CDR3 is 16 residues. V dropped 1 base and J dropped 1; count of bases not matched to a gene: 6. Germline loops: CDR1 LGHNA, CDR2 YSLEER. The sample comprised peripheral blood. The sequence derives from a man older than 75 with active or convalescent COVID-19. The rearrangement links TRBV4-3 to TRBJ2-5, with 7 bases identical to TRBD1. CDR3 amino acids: CASSQGTGNRQETQYF. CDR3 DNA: TGCGCCAGCAGCCAAGGGACAGGTAACCGCCAAGAGACCCAGTACTTC.